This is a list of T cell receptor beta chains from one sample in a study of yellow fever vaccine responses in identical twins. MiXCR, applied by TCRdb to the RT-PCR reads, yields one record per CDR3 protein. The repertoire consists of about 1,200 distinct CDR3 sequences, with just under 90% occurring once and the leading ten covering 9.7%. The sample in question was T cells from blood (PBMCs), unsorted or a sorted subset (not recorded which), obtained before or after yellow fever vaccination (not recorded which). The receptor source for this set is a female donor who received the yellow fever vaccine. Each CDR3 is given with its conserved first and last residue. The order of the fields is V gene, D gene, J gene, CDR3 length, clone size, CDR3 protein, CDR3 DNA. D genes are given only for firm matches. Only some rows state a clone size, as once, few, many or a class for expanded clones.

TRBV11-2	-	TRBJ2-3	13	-	CASSLGGTDTQYF	TGTGCCAGCAGCTTAGGGGGCACAGATACGCAGTATTTT
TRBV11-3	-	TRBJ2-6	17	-	CASSKGRIRSGANVLTF	TGTGCCAGCAGCAAGGGACGGATCCGCTCTGGGGCCAACGTCCTGACTTTC
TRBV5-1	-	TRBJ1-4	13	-	CASGEATNEKLFF	TGCGCCAGCGGGGAAGCAACTAATGAAAAACTGTTTTTT
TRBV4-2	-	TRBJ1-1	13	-	CASSQVVNTEAFF	TGTGCCAGCAGCCAAGTTGTGAACACTGAAGCTTTCTTT
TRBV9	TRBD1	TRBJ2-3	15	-	CASGQGREGTDTQYF	TGTGCCAGCGGACAGGGGCGGGAAGGAACAGATACGCAGTATTTT
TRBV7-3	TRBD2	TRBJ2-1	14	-	CASSSGLAGAEQFF	TGTGCCAGCAGCTCCGGACTAGCGGGAGCTGAGCAGTTCTTC
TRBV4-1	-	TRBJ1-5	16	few	CASSQGQEISNQPQHF	TGCGCCAGCAGCCAAGGGCAGGAGATTAGCAATCAGCCCCAGCATTTT
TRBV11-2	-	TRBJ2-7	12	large	CASSLRGVEQYF	TGTGCCAGCAGCTTAAGAGGGGTCGAGCAGTACTTC
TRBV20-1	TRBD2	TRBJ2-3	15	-	CSAFSSGRGTDTQYF	TGCAGTGCCTTCTCCAGCGGGAGAGGAACAGATACGCAGTATTTT
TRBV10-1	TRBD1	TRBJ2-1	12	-	CASSDPGQGLFF	TGCGCCAGCAGTGACCCAGGACAGGGGCTGTTCTTC
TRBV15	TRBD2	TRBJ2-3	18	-	CATSKKTSGRAVPDTQYF	TGTGCCACCAGCAAAAAGACTAGCGGGAGGGCCGTCCCAGATACGCAGTATTTT
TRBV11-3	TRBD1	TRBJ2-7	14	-	CASSFDRVSYEQYF	TGTGCCAGCAGCTTCGACAGGGTATCCTACGAGCAGTACTTC
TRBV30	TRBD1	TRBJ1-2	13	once	CACTTGALYGYTF	TGTGCCTGCACGACAGGGGCCCTCTATGGCTACACCTTC
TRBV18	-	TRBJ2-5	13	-	CASSPIAEETQYF	TGTGCCAGCTCCCCTATAGCGGAAGAGACCCAGTACTTC
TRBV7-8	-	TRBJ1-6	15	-	CASSLLAGNNSPLHF	TGTGCCAGCAGCTTACTAGCCGGAAATAATTCACCCCTCCACTTT
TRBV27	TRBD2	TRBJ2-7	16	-	CASSKLAGGTPYEQYF	TGTGCCAGCAGTAAACTAGCGGGAGGTACGCCCTACGAGCAGTACTTC
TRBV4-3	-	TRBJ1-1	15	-	CASSHGVTKRTEAFF	TGCGCCAGCAGCCACGGTGTGACAAAAAGGACTGAAGCTTTCTTT
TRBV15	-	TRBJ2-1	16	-	CATSPLPGLGYNEQFF	TGTGCCACCAGCCCCCTCCCCGGACTGGGTTACAATGAGCAGTTCTTC
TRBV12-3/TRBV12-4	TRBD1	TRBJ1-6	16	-	CASSWRVTGMGSPLHF	TGTGCCAGCAGTTGGAGGGTGACAGGGATGGGGTCACCCCTCCACTTT
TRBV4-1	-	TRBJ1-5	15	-	CASSQNHRDGQPQHF	TGCGCCAGCAGCCAAAACCACAGGGATGGACAGCCCCAGCATTTT
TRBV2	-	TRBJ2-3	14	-	CASIAETRTDTQYF	TGTGCCAGCATAGCGGAAACCCGCACAGATACGCAGTATTTT
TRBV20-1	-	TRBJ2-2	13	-	CSARDRVTGELFF	TGCAGTGCTAGAGATCGAGTGACCGGGGAGCTGTTTTTT
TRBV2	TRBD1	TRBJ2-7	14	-	CASRRQGLLYEQYF	TGTGCCAGCAGGAGACAGGGGCTTCTCTACGAGCAGTACTTC
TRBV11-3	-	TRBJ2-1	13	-	CASSLDEENEQFF	TGTGCCAGCAGCTTAGATGAGGAGAATGAGCAGTTCTTC
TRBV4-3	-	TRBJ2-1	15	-	CASSQGPYARDEQFF	TGCGCCAGCAGCCAGGGCCCTTACGCCAGGGATGAGCAGTTCTTC
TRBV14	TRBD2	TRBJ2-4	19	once	CASSHKTSGRGGAKNIQYF	TGTGCCAGCAGCCACAAGACTAGCGGGAGAGGGGGGGCCAAAAACATTCAGTACTTC
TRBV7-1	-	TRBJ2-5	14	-	CASSSLGPRETQYF	TGTGCCAGCAGCTCACTCGGTCCCCGGGAGACCCAGTACTTC
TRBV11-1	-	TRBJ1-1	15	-	CASSPPGLQYTEAFF	TGTGCCAGCAGTCCTCCGGGTCTCCAATACACTGAAGCTTTCTTT
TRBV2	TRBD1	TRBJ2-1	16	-	CASSGAGGVSYNEQFF	TGTGCCAGCAGTGGGGCAGGGGGCGTCTCCTACAATGAGCAGTTCTTC
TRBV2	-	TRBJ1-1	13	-	CASSETVYTEAFF	TGTGCCAGCAGCGAAACAGTTTACACTGAAGCTTTCTTT
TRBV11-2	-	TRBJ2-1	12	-	CASSRLEGEQFF	TGTGCCAGCAGCCGTCTGGAGGGTGAGCAGTTCTTC
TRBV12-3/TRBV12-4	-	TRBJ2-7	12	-	CASSTGRYEQYF	TGTGCCAGCAGTACGGGCAGGTACGAGCAGTACTTC